Listed below are T cell receptor beta chains from one sample, sequenced in a study of blood T cell repertoires in COVID-19. Assay: immunoSEQ multiplex PCR; the TCRdb copy retains only in-frame clones and omits some. The repertoire includes hundreds of thousands of clones, 86% of them detected once, and around 2% sits in the top ten. Sequenced sample: PBMCs or T cells enriched from blood (not recorded which). These receptor sequences come from a woman aged 50 to 60 who had recovered from COVID-19. Both conserved end residues are part of each CDR3. Each record gives: J gene, D gene, CDR3 length, V gene, clone size, CDR3 DNA, CDR3 protein. A D gene is named only where the DNA matches it firmly. Not every row has a clone size; where given, it reads once, few, many or a size class.

J: TRBJ1-2
D: TRBD1
length: 12
V: TRBV10-3
size: NA
DNA: TGTGCCATCAGGACCCAGGGGGATGGCTACACCTTC
CDR3: CAIRTQGDGYTF

J: TRBJ1-3
D: NA
length: 14
V: TRBV6-5
size: NA
DNA: TGTGCCAGCAGTTACATCAGGGCTGGAAACACCATATATTTT
CDR3: CASSYIRAGNTIYF

J: TRBJ2-3
D: TRBD2
length: 16
V: TRBV27
size: NA
DNA: TGTGCCAGCAGTTTGGGGCTAGCGGGAGTTACAGATACGCAGTATTTT
CDR3: CASSLGLAGVTDTQYF

J: TRBJ2-7
D: NA
length: 14
V: TRBV18
size: NA
DNA: TGTGCCAGCTCACCAGTAGGGGCTGTAAACGAGCAGTACTTC
CDR3: CASSPVGAVNEQYF

J: TRBJ2-2
D: NA
length: 16
V: TRBV2
size: NA
DNA: TGTGCCAGCAGTGAGGTGGGCGTAGCGAACACCGGGGAGCTGTTTTTT
CDR3: CASSEVGVANTGELFF

J: TRBJ1-2
D: NA
length: 13
V: TRBV5-1
size: NA
DNA: TGCGCCAGCAGGCCTACAGGGAACTATGGCTACACCTTC
CDR3: CASRPTGNYGYTF

J: TRBJ2-6
D: NA
length: 13
V: TRBV29-1
size: NA
DNA: TGCAGCGTTGCCAGCTCTGGGGCCAACGTCCTGACTTTC
CDR3: CSVASSGANVLTF

J: TRBJ1-3
D: TRBD1
length: 14
V: TRBV3-1/TRBV3-2
size: NA
DNA: TGTGCCAGCAGCCAAGTGCAGGGGGCAAACACCATATATTTT
CDR3: CASSQVQGANTIYF

J: TRBJ1-1
D: NA
length: 14
V: TRBV27
size: NA
DNA: TGTGCCAGCAGTTCCTCAGGCCTGAACACTGAAGCTTTCTTT
CDR3: CASSSSGLNTEAFF

J: TRBJ2-4
D: TRBD2
length: 16
V: TRBV7-2
size: NA
DNA: TGTGCCAGCAGCCACGGACTAGCGGGAGCCGAGAACATTCAGTACTTC
CDR3: CASSHGLAGAENIQYF

J: TRBJ1-1
D: TRBD1
length: 13
V: TRBV9
size: NA
DNA: TGTGCCAGCAGCGTAACAGGGGTTACTGAAGCTTTCTTT
CDR3: CASSVTGVTEAFF

J: TRBJ1-6
D: NA
length: 13
V: TRBV30
size: NA
DNA: TGTGCCTACGGCTGGACAGCTAATTCACCCCTCCACTTT
CDR3: CAYGWTANSPLHF

J: TRBJ2-5
D: TRBD2
length: 15
V: TRBV5-1
size: NA
DNA: TGCGCCAGCAGCACAGGACTAGCGGGCGCAGAGACCCAGTACTTC
CDR3: CASSTGLAGAETQYF

J: TRBJ2-7
D: NA
length: 13
V: TRBV4-1
size: few
DNA: TGCGCCAGCAGCCAAGGACAAGTGGAACCGCAGTACTTC
CDR3: CASSQGQVEPQYF

J: TRBJ2-7
D: NA
length: 13
V: TRBV28
size: NA
DNA: TGTGCCAGCAGTTTGATCGGGGCCTACGAGCAGTACTTC
CDR3: CASSLIGAYEQYF

J: TRBJ2-4
D: TRBD2
length: 16
V: TRBV27
size: NA
DNA: TGTGCCAGCAGTTTATCTCTAGCGGGGCGACACTTTACCGTGTACTTC
CDR3: CASSLSLAGRHFTVYF

J: TRBJ2-2
D: NA
length: 13
V: TRBV10-1
size: NA
DNA: TGCGCCAGCAGCGGGTCGCTCACCGGGGAGCTGTTTTTT
CDR3: CASSGSLTGELFF

J: TRBJ1-5
D: NA
length: 17
V: TRBV18
size: once
DNA: TGTGCCAGCTCCGCTAAGGGGGGGGCCCCTAGCAATCAGCCCCAGCATTTT
CDR3: CASSAKGGAPSNQPQHF

J: TRBJ1-2
D: NA
length: 14
V: TRBV6-5
size: many
DNA: TGTGCCAGCAGGTCAAACAGACTAAACTATGGCTACACCTTC
CDR3: CASRSNRLNYGYTF

J: TRBJ2-7
D: NA
length: 17
V: TRBV3-1/TRBV3-2
size: NA
DNA: TGTGCCAGCAGCCGGCCCGGGATAACCGTGAGCTCCTACGAGCAGTACTTC
CDR3: CASSRPGITVSSYEQYF

J: TRBJ2-1
D: NA
length: 15
V: TRBV14
size: NA
DNA: TGTGCCAGCGCACGGACTCTGGATCGGTTCAATGAGCAGTTCTTC
CDR3: CASARTLDRFNEQFF

J: TRBJ1-1
D: NA
length: 12
V: TRBV27
size: NA
DNA: TGTGCCAGCAGTTCCCGGGGTGGTGAAGCTTTCTTT
CDR3: CASSSRGGEAFF

J: TRBJ1-2
D: NA
length: 15
V: TRBV6-5
size: NA
DNA: TGTGCCAGCAGTTACTCGTTGGGGCTTAACTATGGCTACACCTTC
CDR3: CASSYSLGLNYGYTF

J: TRBJ2-3
D: NA
length: 12
V: TRBV6-2/TRBV6-3
size: NA
DNA: TGTGCCAGCAGCCCATCCGAGGATACGCAGTATTTT
CDR3: CASSPSEDTQYF

J: TRBJ2-1
D: TRBD1
length: 17
V: TRBV4-1
size: NA
DNA: TGCGCCAGCAGCCCGGGTGGGACAGGGGGCTATGAGGATGAGCAGTTCTTC
CDR3: CASSPGGTGGYEDEQFF

J: TRBJ2-2
D: TRBD2
length: 15
V: TRBV7-2
size: NA
DNA: TGTGCCAGCAGCTTAGTAGCTAGCGGAACCGGGGAGCTGTTTTTT
CDR3: CASSLVASGTGELFF

J: TRBJ1-2
D: NA
length: 15
V: TRBV18
size: NA
DNA: TGTGCCAGCTCACCCGGGCGGGACGGTAACTATGGCTACACCTTC
CDR3: CASSPGRDGNYGYTF

J: TRBJ2-1
D: TRBD2
length: 20
V: TRBV18
size: NA
DNA: TGTGCCAGCTCACAGTTTGGGGGACTAGCGGGAGCAGGGGGACACAATGAGCAGTTCTTC
CDR3: CASSQFGGLAGAGGHNEQFF

J: TRBJ1-1
D: NA
length: 13
V: TRBV30
size: NA
DNA: TGTGCCTGGAGTGAATTCATGAACACTGAAGCTTTCTTT
CDR3: CAWSEFMNTEAFF

J: TRBJ2-7
D: TRBD1
length: 13
V: TRBV2
size: NA
DNA: TGTGCCAGCAACAGGGACAGCCTCTACGAGCAGTACTTC
CDR3: CASNRDSLYEQYF

J: TRBJ1-2
D: NA
length: 15
V: TRBV5-1
size: NA
DNA: TGCGCCAGCAGCTTGTATGGGGGCGCAGACTATGGCTACACCTTC
CDR3: CASSLYGGADYGYTF

J: TRBJ1-3
D: NA
length: 16
V: TRBV5-1
size: few
DNA: TGCGCCAGCAGCCCTGTCGGGCAGGGAGGCGGAAACACCATATATTTT
CDR3: CASSPVGQGGGNTIYF

J: TRBJ2-2
D: TRBD2
length: 18
V: TRBV20-1
size: NA
DNA: TGCAGTGCTAGTGCTAGCGGGGGTGTACCATTAAACACCGGGGAGCTGTTTTTT
CDR3: CSASASGGVPLNTGELFF

J: TRBJ2-3
D: NA
length: 16
V: TRBV4-3
size: few
DNA: TGCGCCAGCAGCCAAGATCCCCCAGGAAGGTATGATACGCAGTATTTT
CDR3: CASSQDPPGRYDTQYF

J: TRBJ2-7
D: TRBD1
length: 13
V: TRBV10-1
size: NA
DNA: TGCGCCAGCAGTAGGGACAGCTCCTACGAGCAGTACTTC
CDR3: CASSRDSSYEQYF

J: TRBJ2-7
D: NA
length: 14
V: TRBV5-1
size: once
DNA: TGCGCCAGCAGGTTTTGGGGGGGCAAGGACGAGCAGTACTTC
CDR3: CASRFWGGKDEQYF

J: TRBJ1-1
D: NA
length: 13
V: TRBV14
size: NA
DNA: TGTGCCAGCAGCCAACAGGGTTACACTGAAGCTTTCTTT
CDR3: CASSQQGYTEAFF

J: TRBJ2-5
D: NA
length: 14
V: TRBV27
size: NA
DNA: TGTGCCAGCAGCTCCACCCAGGGGAAAGAGACCCAGTACTTC
CDR3: CASSSTQGKETQYF

J: TRBJ1-4
D: NA
length: 15
V: TRBV30
size: NA
DNA: TGTGCCTGGAGGTTCTCAGGGACAACTAATGAAAAACTGTTTTTT
CDR3: CAWRFSGTTNEKLFF

J: TRBJ2-3
D: TRBD2
length: 15
V: TRBV9
size: few
DNA: TGTGCCAGCAGCTCAGCGGGGGGCCTCACAGATACGCAGTATTTT
CDR3: CASSSAGGLTDTQYF

J: TRBJ2-7
D: NA
length: 16
V: TRBV14
size: NA
DNA: TGTGCCAGCAGCCAAATAAGAGGACTAAGAGCTTGGGAGCAGTACTTC
CDR3: CASSQIRGLRAWEQYF

J: TRBJ1-2
D: NA
length: 15
V: TRBV19
size: NA
DNA: TGTGCCAGCAGTCGGTCGGCGGTAGCTAACTATGGCTACACCTTC
CDR3: CASSRSAVANYGYTF